The clone carrying this T cell receptor beta chain was recorded only once. Data came from immunoSEQ multiplex PCR; TCRdb stores just in-frame clones and leaves some out. The sample shows approximately 200,000 clones, 85% of them seen only once. Which cohort a participant joined came from the clinical history participants gave. All recovered Cohort 3 donors got two negative PCRs, got clearance, or saw symptom resolution. The data are from a study of blood T cell repertoires in COVID-19. Study background: Sites in the United States, Italy and Spain provided acute and convalescent COVID-19 samples. The analysed material was cDNA or gDNA that came from T cells, B-cell-depleted T cells, or PBMCs.

V was shortened by 2 bases and J by 5 bases, with 13 bases between the two germline ends. Per the germline V gene, CDR1 is LNHDA and CDR2 is SQIVND (reference sequence). This CDR3 has 15 amino acids. Specimen: PBMCs or T cells enriched from blood (not recorded which). This TCR was sampled from a man aged 35 to 55 who had recovered from COVID-19. J is TRBJ2-1 and V is TRBV19; possible D gene TRBD1, 6 bases. The CDR3 protein is CASSIQGQGHNEQFF. CDR3 bases: TGTGCCAGTAGTATACAGGGGCAGGGCCACAATGAGCAGTTCTTC.